One sample yielded the 22 T cell receptor beta chains listed below, sequenced in a study of OX40 agonist ivuxolimab in advanced cancers. Produced via immunoSEQ multiplex PCR; TCRdb's table is partial and in-frame only. The table lists roughly 67,000 clones, more than 65% of them singletons. This sample comprised CD4+ or CD8+ T cells sorted from blood, obtained in a trial of the OX40 agonist ivuxolimab. These receptors were taken from an adult with an advanced solid tumor such as melanoma, head and neck, liver or kidney cancer.

The V call is TRBV27, the J call TRBJ2-3; D gene uncertain. CDR1 is MNHEY, CDR2 SMNVEV, per germline (reference sequence). The ends were cut back, 4 bases at V and 4 bases at J, with 6 bases in the middle. The CDR3 sequence is 12 residues long. DNA of the CDR3: TGTGCCAGCAGTTCCTTGTCAGATACGCAGTATTTT. The encoded protein is CASSSLSDTQYF.

This clone was counted a few times. V is TRBV4-1 and J is TRBJ1-2; the D is unclear. The V gene's germline CDR1 is MGHRA and CDR2 YSYEKL. This CDR3 comprises 15 residues. V lost 1 base and J lost 4, with 13 bases in between. CDR3 in DNA: TGCGCCAGCAGCCAAGGTCAGTCAATCGGCTATGGCTACACCTTC. It specifies CASSQGQSIGYGYTF.

V and J are TRBV5-1 and TRBJ1-6; perhaps TRBD1 as D (5 bases). The CDR3 sequence is 18 residues long. Germline CDR1 and CDR2: SGHRS and YFSETQ. Trimming left V 3 bases short and J 0 bases short, with 16 bases between. CDR3 bases: TGCGCCAGCAGCTCGCACCCCTCCGACAGCTCCTATAATTCACCCCTCCACTTT. This encodes CASSSHPSDSSYNSPLHF.

The rearrangement joins TRBV7-9 to TRBJ2-5, with D maybe TRBD1 (7 bases). V shed 2 bases and J shed 0 bases, with 19 bases lying between them. The CDR3 is 18 amino acids. Germline V gene lookup returns CDR1 SEHNR and CDR2 FQNEAQ (reference sequence). CDR3 in amino acids: CASSLPGGRARYQETQYF. Here the CDR3 DNA reads TGTGCCAGCAGCTTACCAGGGGGGCGAGCAAGGTACCAAGAGACCCAGTACTTC.

This clone appeared a few times. V is TRBV19 and J is TRBJ2-2; D uncertain. Trimming removed 7 bases at V and 6 bases at J, with 15 bases between. The germline V gene encodes CDR1 LNHDA and CDR2 SQIVND (reference sequence). This CDR3 spans 14 amino acids. CDR3 sequence: CASMSLNRAGELFF. The CDR3 region has the DNA TGTGCCAGTATGAGTTTAAATCGGGCCGGGGAGCTGTTTTTT.

The chain combines TRBV19 with TRBJ2-5; 9 bases line up with TRBD1. The J call may be incorrect, as the DNA end agrees better with TRBJ2-7. This CDR3 contains 15 residues. Germline lookup yields CDR1 LNHDA and CDR2 SQIVND (reference sequence). CDR3 residues: CASSNGGTGIYEQYF. The CDR3 DNA follows: TGTGCCAGTAGTAATGGGGGGACAGGGATCTACGAGCAGTACTTC.

This sequence joins TRBV21-1 and TRBJ2-7; TRBD2 is the table's D call, not checked against the DNA. TRBV21-1 is recorded as a pseudogene. This CDR3 region has 16 residues. The CDR3 region has the DNA TGTGCCAGCACCGTCTTCTTTAGCGGGACTTCCTACGAGCAGTACTTC. Translation: CASTVFFSGTSYEQYF.

The rearrangement joins TRBV28 to TRBJ2-2; D is perhaps TRBD2 (6 bases). The V end was cut by 3 bases, the J end by 4 bases, with 18 bases between. The CDR3 extends over 17 amino acids. Germline V gene sequence: CDR1 MDHEN, CDR2 SYDVKM. The CDR3 DNA follows: TGTGCCAGCAGTTTCGCCATGGGAGCGGGCTCCACCGGGGAGCTGTTTTTT. The encoded protein is CASSFAMGAGSTGELFF.

This chain joins TRBV29-1 and TRBJ2-3; D possibly corresponds to TRBD1 (6 bases). The CDR3 has 16 residues. CDR1 is SQVTM and CDR2 is ANQGSEA in the germline V gene. Trimming shortened V by 1 base and J by 1 base, and 15 bases separated the two germline ends. DNA of the CDR3: TGCAGCGTTGAAGGGCTGACAGGACCTGGCACAGATACGCAGTATTTT. Its protein product is CSVEGLTGPGTDTQYF.

The J gene is TRBJ1-1, the V gene TRBV7-9; D call uncertain. CDR3 length: 14 amino acids. Germline CDR1 SEHNR, CDR2 FQNEAQ (reference sequence). V lost 5 bases to trimming and J lost 1 base, with 11 bases between them. The CDR3 DNA is TGTGCCAGCAGCCCCCGGGCAGGGAACACTGAAGCTTTCTTT. The encoded protein is CASSPRAGNTEAFF. The full variable domain, its missing parts supplied by reference TRBV7-9 and TRBJ1-1, is DTGVSQNPRHKITKRGQNVTFRCDPISEHNRLYWYRQTLGQGPEFLTYFQNEAQLEKSRLLSDRFSAERPKGSFSTLEIQRTEQGDSAMYLCASSPRAGNTEAFFGQGTRLTVV.

V usage is TRBV18 and J usage is TRBJ2-4, with unresolved D. V was shortened by 9 bases and J by 1 base, with 10 bases between the two germline ends. This CDR3 comprises 13 residues. CDR1 KGHSH and CDR2 LQKENI come from the germline V gene. The CDR3 protein is CASLHVAKNIQYF. In nucleotides, the CDR3 is TGTGCCAGTCTTCACGTCGCCAAAAACATTCAGTACTTC.

The chain combines TRBV6-5 with TRBJ1-2; 8 nucleotides line up with TRBD1. Germline CDR1 MNHEY, CDR2 SVGAGI. The trim removed 0 bases at V and 8 bases at J, leaving 5 bases unmatched. The CDR3 has 14 amino acids. CDR3 sequence (DNA): TGTGCCAGCAGTTACTCGGACAGGGACAAAGGCTACACCTTC. It yields the protein CASSYSDRDKGYTF.

The chain has TRBV5-5 and TRBJ2-3; weak D call: TRBD1 (6 bases). V shed 2 bases and J shed 0 bases, with 10 bases lying between them. Germline V gene data show CDR1 as SGHKS and CDR2 as YYEKEE (reference sequence). This CDR3 contains 15 residues. CDR3 sequence (DNA): TGTGCCAGCAGCTTTAGGGGGTTTAGCACAGATACGCAGTATTTT. It is translated as CASSFRGFSTDTQYF.

This clone is a singleton in its sample. The gene calls are TRBV28 and TRBJ1-2; no firm D call. With 9 bases removed from V and 4 bases from J, the gap between germline ends came to 12 bases. Germline lookup yields CDR1 MDHEN and CDR2 SYDVKM. The CDR3 is 12 residues long. CDR3 DNA sequence: TGTGCCAGTTTGGGCAGCCCCTATGGCTACACCTTC. Amino acid sequence: CASLGSPYGYTF.

The CDR3 loop reads CASSPGQGSDEQFF. The CDR3 region has the DNA TGTGCCAGCAGTCCGGGACAGGGGAGCGATGAGCAGTTCTTC. The chain has TRBV6-4 and TRBJ2-1, with 10 bases that match TRBD1. This CDR3 spans 14 amino acids. CDR1 and CDR2 (germline): MRHNA, SNTAGT. V lost 5 bases to trimming and J lost 8 bases; unmatched junction nucleotides: 6.

V usage is TRBV15 and J usage is TRBJ1-6; tentative D call: TRBD1 (5 bases). V was pared by 0 bases and J by 10 bases, with 10 bases between. The CDR3 has 14 residues. Germline CDR1 reads LNHNV; CDR2 reads YYDKDF (reference sequence). The CDR3 protein is CATSRDRDGSPLHF. In DNA form, the CDR3 reads TGTGCCACCAGCAGAGATCGGGACGGCTCACCCCTCCACTTT.

The chain joins TRBV30 to TRBJ2-7; D not resolved. Per the germline V gene, CDR1 is GTSNPN and CDR2 is SVGIG (reference sequence). V gave up 0 bases and J gave up 2 bases, with 8 bases separating them. This CDR3 contains 13 residues. CDR3 region: CAWSVKGTYEQYF. CDR3 coding DNA: TGTGCCTGGAGTGTAAAGGGTACCTACGAGCAGTACTTC. The variable domain in full, with the rest retrieved from reference TRBV30 and TRBJ2-7, is SQTIHQWPATLVQPVGSPLSLECTVEGTSNPNLYWYRQAAGRGLQLLFYSVGIGQISSEVPQNLSASRPQDRQFILSSKKLLLSDSGFYLCAWSVKGTYEQYFGPGTRLTVT.

The chain links TRBV2 to TRBJ2-2; TRBD1 might be the D (5 bases). Germline V gene data show CDR1 as SNHLY and CDR2 as FYNNEI. V was pared by 6 bases and J by 0 bases, with 11 bases between. The CDR3 has 15 residues. The CDR3 coding sequence is TGTGCCAGCAGGAAGACAGAGGCGAACACCGGGGAGCTGTTTTTT. This gives the protein CASRKTEANTGELFF.

The chain combines TRBV4-2 with TRBJ1-2; D is undetermined. With 4 bases removed from V and 4 bases from J, the gap between germline ends came to 16 bases. This CDR3 is 15 amino acids long. Germline values: CDR1 LGHNA, CDR2 YNFKEQ. DNA of the CDR3: TGTGCCAGCAGCCCCCGGGTGGAGGAGGCCTATGGCTACACCTTC. Its protein is CASSPRVEEAYGYTF.

The chain carries TRBV6-1 and TRBJ2-1; 10 positions match TRBD2. Germline V CDR1 and CDR2: MNHNS, SASEGT. The CDR3 totals 16 residues. V was pared by 4 bases and J by 8 bases, with 11 bases of the junction left unmatched. CDR3 coding DNA: TGTGCCAGCAGTGGAGGCGCTAGCGGGAGTTGGCATGAGCAGTTCTTC. It codes for CASSGGASGSWHEQFF.

This chain joins TRBV5-6 and TRBJ1-5; D perhaps matches TRBD1 (6 bases). The CDR3 totals 16 residues. CDR1 and CDR2 (germline): SGHDT, YYEEEE. V was pared by 1 base and J by 4 bases, with 15 bases between. CDR3 in amino acids: CASSLTGWLRNQPQHF. Here the CDR3 DNA reads TGTGCCAGCAGCTTGACAGGGTGGTTACGTAATCAGCCCCAGCATTTT.

This sequence joins TRBV10-3 and TRBJ2-2, with no clear D. The CDR3 spans 15 residues. V was cut by 7 bases and J by 0 bases, with 12 bases left in between. CDR1 is ENHRY and CDR2 is SYGVKD in the germline V gene. CDR3 nucleotide sequence: TGTGCCATCAAAGATACCCCGGCGAACACCGGGGAGCTGTTTTTT. Its translation: CAIKDTPANTGELFF.